The present TCR beta chain was sequenced within a study of blood T cell repertoires in COVID-19. This clone came up once. The participants were between about 18 and 89 years old and came from about two dozen US areas. Participants reported their clinical history, and cohort assignment relied on those reports. Donors in Cohort 3 counted as recovered after two negative PCRs, clearance, or symptom resolution. Germline CDR1 WSHSY, CDR2 SAAADI. V shed 2 bases, J shed 5 bases, and the junction held 5 bases outside the gene matches. The CDR3 consists of 14 residues. Authors' analysis steps: Reference gene primer amplification gave estimated nucleated cell counts. The table came from immunoSEQ multiplex PCR; TCRdb's copy has only in-frame clones and leaves some out. That table is the source of V, J and clone size, and D and trimming were worked out from the DNA. The sample comprises about 250,000 clones, around 86% of which are singletons, and 1.5% to 2% rests with the top ten.

Sequenced input: PBMCs or T cells enriched from blood (not recorded which). The chain uses TRBV10-2 and TRBJ1-1; 7 bases map to TRBD1. The origin of this receptor is a man aged 35-49 years who had recovered from COVID-19. For the CDR3, the DNA is TGCGCCAGCAGTGAGGAAAGGGGGCGAACTGAAGCTTTCTTT. It yields the protein CASSEERGRTEAFF.